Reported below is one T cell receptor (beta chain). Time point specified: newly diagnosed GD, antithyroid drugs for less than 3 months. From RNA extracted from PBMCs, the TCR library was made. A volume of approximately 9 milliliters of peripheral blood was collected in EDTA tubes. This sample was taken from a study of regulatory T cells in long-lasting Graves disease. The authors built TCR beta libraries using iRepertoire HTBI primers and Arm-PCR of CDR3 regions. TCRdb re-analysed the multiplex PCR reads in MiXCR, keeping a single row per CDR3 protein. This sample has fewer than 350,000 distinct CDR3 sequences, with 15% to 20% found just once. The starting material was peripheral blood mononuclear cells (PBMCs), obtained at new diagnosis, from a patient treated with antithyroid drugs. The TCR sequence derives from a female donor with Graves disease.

The CDR3 sequence: CASSREGPAGISRYEQFF. Here the CDR3 DNA reads TGTGCCAGTAGTCGCGAAGGGCCCGCAGGGATATCCCGTTATGAGCAGTTCTTC. The chain carries TRBV19 and TRBJ2-1; the D gene is possibly TRBD1 (5 bases). The CDR3 spans 18 residues. Trimming pared 5 bases from V and 8 bases from J, leaving 28 bases between. Germline assignment: CDR1 LNHDA and CDR2 SQIVND (reference sequence).